Listed below are T cell receptor beta chains from one sample, sequenced in a study of T cells in Graves' hyperthyroidism and ophthalmopathy. Via MiXCR, TCRdb re-called the multiplex PCR reads, giving one row per CDR3 protein. The table records hundreds of thousands of distinct CDR3 sequences, approximately 20% of them present only once. Material for sequencing was blood. Receptors were obtained from a man aged 40-49 years with Graves' hyperthyroidism. CDR3s include the opening cysteine and the closing phenylalanine or tryptophan.

j_call	v_call	cdr3_length	cdr3_aa
TRBJ1-2	TRBV4-3	16	CASSPKLAGRSYGYTF
TRBJ2-5	TRBV5-1	14	CASSEGQGAETQYF
TRBJ2-1	TRBV10-2	15	CASSPGPILYNEQFF
TRBJ1-3	TRBV20-1	15	CSARQLGTYGNTIYF
TRBJ1-6	TRBV7-2	12	CASSSDTSPLHF
TRBJ1-2	TRBV24-1	14	CATSDPSGLAGYTF
TRBJ1-1	TRBV19	14	CASSKRGTDTEAFF
TRBJ1-2	TRBV28	15	CASSPTSSSNYGYTF
TRBJ1-1	TRBV28	14	CASSLARGDTEAFF
TRBJ1-2	TRBV6-1	13	CASSTSFRDGYTF
TRBJ2-6	TRBV2	15	CASSEDGSGANVLTF
TRBJ2-3	TRBV6-5	14	CASSYSRGPDTQYF
TRBJ2-1	TRBV4-3	17	CASSQRWSRQENSEQFF
TRBJ2-1	TRBV18	15	CASSPGTSGDNEQFF
TRBJ2-2	TRBV4-3	16	CASSQVSGTNTGELFF
TRBJ1-1	TRBV11-3	12	CASSSRTGEAFF
TRBJ1-1	TRBV6-1	14	CASTTVGTGGRAFF
TRBJ1-2	TRBV7-2	13	CASSRRADYGYTF
TRBJ1-1	TRBV11-2	11	CASSLQGEAFF
TRBJ2-5	TRBV7-2	13	CASSLVRQETQYF
TRBJ1-1	TRBV5-1	14	CASSLESGHTEAFF
TRBJ1-1	TRBV5-1	12	CASRGGNTEAFF
TRBJ2-1	TRBV7-3	14	CASRVNPSYNEQFF
TRBJ1-1	TRBV29-1	13	CSVILYVNTEAFF
TRBJ1-2	TRBV30	11	CAWSDLFGYTF
TRBJ2-3	TRBV7-2	15	CASSFWGPNTDTQYF
TRBJ2-3	TRBV6-2/TRBV6-3	13	CASSLNSPDTQYF
TRBJ2-1	TRBV7-3	13	CASSLLVGWEQFF
TRBJ1-2	TRBV6-1	15	CASSSAMGAEYGYTF
TRBJ2-7	TRBV20-1	12	CSAIMGFSEQYF